A single sample gave rise to the 31 T cell receptor beta chains below, sequenced in a study of blood T cell repertoires in COVID-19. Profiling relied on immunoSEQ multiplex PCR, and the TCRdb table lists in-frame clones only, not all of them. The data hold roughly 190,000 clones, with more than 85% observed a single time. The material sequenced was PBMCs or T cells enriched from blood (not recorded which). The receptors come from a woman aged 40 to 49 in a cohort exposed to, infected with or recovered from COVID-19 (not recorded which).

The genes are TRBV5-3 and TRBJ1-4; D not resolved. TRBV5-3 is known as an ORF, though its function is uncertain. The CDR3 has 15 amino acids. Between the trimmed V and J ends, which lost 3 bases and 5 bases, there was a span of 14 bases. DNA for the CDR3: TGTGCCAGAAGCTGGCGGGCGGCCAGAAATGAAAAACTGTTTTTT. It specifies CARSWRAARNEKLFF.

The genes are TRBV6-5 and TRBJ1-2; D remains ambiguous. Germline CDR1 reads MNHEY; CDR2 reads SVGAGI. The CDR3 contains 15 residues. V was shortened by 0 bases and J by 4 bases, with 12 bases between the two germline ends. The CDR3 nucleotides read TGTGCCAGCAGTTACTCTGTTCAGGCCATCTATGGCTACACCTTC. Encoded protein: CASSYSVQAIYGYTF.

This chain joins TRBV6-2 or TRBV6-3 and TRBJ1-5, with unresolved D. This CDR3 has 14 residues. CDR1 and CDR2 from the germline V gene are MNHEY and SVGEGT. V lost 0 bases, J lost 7 bases, and 10 bases lay in between. The CDR3 nucleotides are TGTGCCAGCAGTTACTCCCATCCTCGGCAGCCCCAGCATTTT. This encodes CASSYSHPRQPQHF.

V usage is TRBV5-1 and J usage is TRBJ1-1, with 8 bases identical to TRBD1. The CDR3 runs to 15 residues. Losses at the gene ends were 1 base for V and 1 base for J; bases not matched to a gene: 3. Germline CDR1 is SGHRS and CDR2 is YFSETQ. CDR3 sequence reads: CASSLTGTGNTEAFF. The DNA for the CDR3 is TGCGCCAGCAGCTTGACCGGGACAGGGAACACTGAAGCTTTCTTT.

This chain joins TRBV29-1 and TRBJ1-2; D is unresolved. Germline values: CDR1 SQVTM, CDR2 ANQGSEA. The CDR3 totals 13 residues. Trimming removed 7 bases at V and 4 bases at J, with 16 bases between. The CDR3, as DNA: TGCAGCGGAGATCGCGTCGGGGTCTATGGCTACACCTTC. Its protein product is CSGDRVGVYGYTF.

V usage is TRBV5-1 and J usage is TRBJ1-6; 9 bases are a match to TRBD1. Trimming removed 4 bases from V and 9 bases from J; junction bases left unmatched: 14. CDR3 length: 17 residues. From germline, CDR1 is SGHRS and CDR2 YFSETQ. The CDR3 loop reads CASSPSGTGMRGSPLHF. The CDR3 nucleotides are TGCGCCAGCAGCCCTTCCGGGACAGGGATGAGGGGTTCACCCCTCCACTTT.

The V gene is TRBV4-1, the J gene TRBJ2-7; TRBD1 is a possible D gene (6 bases). V shed 1 base and J shed 4 bases, with 11 bases lying between them. The CDR3 runs to 14 residues. Germline V lookup: CDR1 MGHRA, CDR2 YSYEKL. The CDR3: CASSQGTAPYEQYF. For the CDR3, the DNA is TGCGCCAGCAGCCAAGGGACAGCTCCGTACGAGCAGTACTTC.

V usage is TRBV9 and J usage is TRBJ1-4, with 7 bases that match TRBD1. V dropped 4 bases and J dropped 0; count of bases not matched to a gene: 6. The CDR3 extends over 16 amino acids. Germline V gene data show CDR1 as SGDLS and CDR2 as YYNGEE. In DNA, the CDR3 is TGTGCCAGCAGCTCACATACAGGGGCAACTAATGAAAAACTGTTTTTT. It yields the protein CASSSHTGATNEKLFF.

The chain combines TRBV28 with TRBJ2-2; D remains ambiguous. The CDR3 runs 13 residues. Deletions cut 7 bases from V and 2 bases from J, with 8 bases between. Germline V CDR1 and CDR2: MDHEN, SYDVKM. This chain's CDR3 is CASILDNTGELFF. The CDR3 region has the DNA TGTGCCAGCATCCTAGATAACACCGGGGAGCTGTTTTTT.

The rearrangement links TRBV19 to TRBJ1-2, with TRBD1 identical over 8 bases. J was trimmed by 5 bases and V by 4 bases; bases with no gene match: 9. This CDR3 region has 15 residues. Looked up from germline, CDR1 is LNHDA and CDR2 is SQIVND (reference sequence). The CDR3 reads CASSTSGGHLYGYTF. The CDR3 region has the DNA TGTGCCAGTAGTACATCAGGGGGCCATTTGTATGGCTACACCTTC. The complete variable domain, with remaining parts taken from reference TRBV19 and TRBJ1-2, reads DGGITQSPKYLFRKEGQNVTLSCEQNLNHDAMYWYRQDPGQGLRLIYYSQIVNDFQKGDIAEGYSVSREKKESFPLTVTSAQKNPTAFYLCASSTSGGHLYGYTFGSGTRLTVV.

This clone was seen just once. This rearrangement joins TRBV6-1 to TRBJ1-2; TRBD1 matches at 7 bases. The CDR3 runs to 14 residues. Trimming removed 3 bases from V and 5 bases from J; junction bases left unmatched: 6. In germline, CDR1 is MNHNS, CDR2 SASEGT. As DNA, the CDR3 is TGTGCCAGCAGTGACCTGACAGGGAGTTATGGCTACACCTTC. It yields the protein CASSDLTGSYGYTF.

This clone was recorded a few times. The V and J genes are TRBV7-9 and TRBJ1-1; D may be TRBD1 (5 bases). V shed 4 bases and J shed 4 bases, with 13 bases lying between them. The CDR3 length is 14 residues. Germline V gene data show CDR1 as SEHNR and CDR2 as FQNEAQ (reference sequence). The CDR3 DNA reads as TGTGCCAGCAGCTCCCAGGGTGGTGGCACTGAAGCTTTCTTT. Amino acid sequence: CASSSQGGGTEAFF.

The V call is TRBV29-1, the J call TRBJ2-3, with 9 nucleotides matching TRBD2. This CDR3 comprises 16 residues. The germline V gene has CDR1 SQVTM and CDR2 ANQGSEA. Trimming removed 0 bases from V and 6 bases from J; junction bases left unmatched: 10. The CDR3 region is CSVEDFAGLAYDTQYF. The CDR3 nucleotides are TGCAGCGTTGAAGACTTTGCAGGACTAGCGTACGATACGCAGTATTTT.

The rearrangement uses TRBV6-2 or TRBV6-3 and TRBJ2-3; the D is unclear. This CDR3 is built from 15 residues. Germline V gene data show CDR1 as MNHEY and CDR2 as SVGEGT. The V and J ends lost 3 bases and 3 bases respectively, with 13 bases between them. For the CDR3, the DNA is TGTGCCAGCAGTTATGAAAGCGTTGGGACAGATACGCAGTATTTT. Its translation: CASSYESVGTDTQYF.

The V gene is TRBV9, the J gene TRBJ2-5; D is possibly TRBD2 (6 bases). The V end lost 2 bases, the J end lost 1 base, and 9 bases lay between the germline ends. In germline, CDR1 is SGDLS, CDR2 YYNGEE. This CDR3 region has 14 residues. CDR3 region: CASSVGLTQETQYF. CDR3 coding DNA: TGTGCCAGCAGCGTGGGACTTACCCAAGAGACCCAGTACTTC.

The V call is TRBV9, the J call TRBJ1-1; 9 positions match TRBD1. CDR1 and CDR2 (germline): SGDLS, YYNGEE. J was trimmed by 7 bases and V by 3 bases; bases with no gene match: 7. This CDR3 has 14 residues. CDR3 sequence: CASSGMGQGIEAFF. The CDR3 nucleotides read TGTGCCAGCAGCGGAATGGGACAGGGCATTGAAGCTTTCTTT.

The chain employs TRBV4-1 and TRBJ2-6, with D maybe TRBD2 (5 bases). From germline, CDR1 is MGHRA and CDR2 YSYEKL. V was cut by 0 bases and J by 7 bases, with 7 bases left in between. The CDR3 length is 14 residues. For the CDR3, the DNA is TGCGCCAGCAGCCAAGAAGGAGGCGCCAACGTCCTGACTTTC. Residues: CASSQEGGANVLTF.

This clone has a handful of counts. This chain joins TRBV27 and TRBJ2-1, with 9 positions matching TRBD2. The CDR3 runs 14 residues. Germline CDR1 reads MNHEY; CDR2 reads SMNVEV (reference sequence). Trimming removed 2 bases from V and 10 bases from J; junction bases left unmatched: 6. The DNA of the CDR3 is TGTGCCAGCAGTTTACTACTAGCGGGTAACGAGCAGTTCTTC. Translating it yields CASSLLLAGNEQFF.

The rearrangement joins TRBV2 to TRBJ2-7; perhaps TRBD1 as D (6 bases). Germline CDR1 reads SNHLY; CDR2 reads FYNNEI. This CDR3 region has 20 residues. Deletions cut 5 bases from V and 2 bases from J, with 31 bases between. DNA for the CDR3: TGTGCCAGCAGTACCGTGCCCGGGGCCACAGGGCGATTTAGACCCTACGAGCAGTACTTC. Protein: CASSTVPGATGRFRPYEQYF. Looking up the rest from reference TRBV2 and TRBJ2-7 gives the full variable domain: EPEVTQTPSHQVTQMGQEVILRCVPISNHLYFYWYRQILGQKVEFLVSFYNNEISEKSEIFDDQFSVERPDGSNFTLKIRSTKLEDSAMYFCASSTVPGATGRFRPYEQYFGPGTRLTVT.

The chain has TRBV11-2 and TRBJ1-1; 7 bases are shared with TRBD1. CDR1 and CDR2 from the germline V gene are SGHAT and FQNNGV. This CDR3 contains 14 residues. Unmatched junction bases numbered 3, after V lost 5 bases and J lost 0 bases. The CDR3 bases are TGTGCCAGCAGCACACAGGGGATGAACACTGAAGCTTTCTTT. Translating it yields CASSTQGMNTEAFF.

CDR3 loop: CASSLVGHPNTGELFF. The CDR3 DNA follows: TGTGCCAGCAGCTTAGTGGGGCACCCGAACACCGGGGAGCTGTTTTTT. The gene calls are TRBV7-9 and TRBJ2-2, with a weak D call TRBD1 (5 bases). V was clipped by 1 base and J by 0 bases, with 9 bases between them. This CDR3 is 16 amino acids long. Germline CDR1 SEHNR, CDR2 FQNEAQ (reference sequence).

The V call is TRBV14, the J call TRBJ1-2; D gene uncertain. This CDR3 comprises 15 residues. Germline V CDR1 and CDR2: SGHDN, FVKESK. Trimming stripped 3 bases from V and 0 bases from J, with 11 bases between. The CDR3: CASSHSGRANYGYTF. In DNA form, the CDR3 reads TGTGCCAGCAGCCACTCGGGAAGAGCTAACTATGGCTACACCTTC.

The chain employs TRBV5-1 and TRBJ1-5; tentatively, D is TRBD1 (6 bases). V was cut by 2 bases and J by 7 bases, with 13 bases left in between. Germline V CDR1 and CDR2: SGHRS, YFSETQ. The CDR3 has 14 residues. CDR3 in amino acids: CASSLGQSGQPQHF. CDR3 nucleotides: TGCGCCAGCAGCTTAGGACAGTCGGGCCAGCCCCAGCATTTT.

CDR3: CASSLGGFQETQYF. The DNA for the CDR3 is TGTGCCAGCAGCTTGGGAGGGTTCCAAGAGACCCAGTACTTC. The chain links TRBV5-5 to TRBJ2-5, with TRBD2 as a possible D gene (5 bases). The CDR3 consists of 14 residues. V dropped 0 bases and J dropped 1 base, with 7 bases sitting between them. In germline, CDR1 is SGHKS, CDR2 YYEKEE (reference sequence).

This clone has only a few counts. This rearrangement joins TRBV7-9 to TRBJ2-7; 9 nucleotides agree with TRBD1. The CDR3 extends over 14 amino acids. V lost 6 bases and J lost 5; bases outside the gene matches: 8. Germline CDR1 SEHNR, CDR2 FQNEAQ (reference sequence). The CDR3 DNA reads TGTGCCAGCAGTCTCTCGGACAGGGGTGACGAGCAGTACTTC. Encoded protein: CASSLSDRGDEQYF.

This chain joins TRBV27 and TRBJ1-5; possibly TRBD1 for D (6 bases). V was cut by 4 bases and J by 3 bases, with 7 bases left in between. Germline loops: CDR1 MNHEY, CDR2 SMNVEV (reference sequence). The CDR3 consists of 13 residues. The DNA for the CDR3 is TGTGCCAGCAGTTGGACAGACAATCAGCCCCAGCATTTT. This codes for CASSWTDNQPQHF.

This clone appeared a single time. The V call is TRBV6-5, the J call TRBJ1-6, with a weak D call TRBD1 (6 bases). Per germline, CDR1 MNHEY and CDR2 SVGAGI. The CDR3 loop spans 14 amino acids. V was pared by 8 bases and J by 7 bases, with 15 bases between. CDR3 in DNA: TGTGCCAGCGGGTATAACGGACAGAATTCACCCCTCCACTTT. Translation gives CASGYNGQNSPLHF.

The chain links TRBV19 to TRBJ1-2; the D gene is possibly TRBD1 (5 bases). The CDR3 spans 13 residues. Looked up from germline, CDR1 is LNHDA and CDR2 is SQIVND (reference sequence). The ends were cut back, 10 bases at V and 7 bases at J, with 19 bases in the middle. The CDR3 coding sequence is TGTGCCACCCTCGGACACCTGATCCCTGGCTACACCTTC. It yields the protein CATLGHLIPGYTF. The whole variable domain, remainder taken from reference TRBV19 and TRBJ1-2, is DGGITQSPKYLFRKEGQNVTLSCEQNLNHDAMYWYRQDPGQGLRLIYYSQIVNDFQKGDIAEGYSVSREKKESFPLTVTSAQKNPTAFYLCATLGHLIPGYTFGSGTRLTVV.

This clone has ten or more counts. The chain recombines TRBV19 with TRBJ2-6; no clear D. This CDR3 is built from 15 residues. CDR1 is LNHDA, CDR2 SQIVND, per germline (reference sequence). Deletions cut 4 bases from V and 1 base from J, with 8 bases between. CDR3 sequence reads: CASSTGYSGANVLTF. CDR3 DNA: TGTGCCAGTAGTACGGGTTATTCTGGGGCCAACGTCCTGACTTTC.

Concerning this clone itself: Other DNA sequences in the sample encode the same CDR3. The V gene is TRBV5-1, the J gene TRBJ1-6, with D perhaps TRBD1 (5 bases). The ends were cut back, 5 bases at V and 5 bases at J, with 11 bases in the middle. Per the germline V gene, CDR1 is SGHRS and CDR2 is YFSETQ. This CDR3 has 14 residues. The CDR3 here is CASREQGNNSPLHF. DNA for the CDR3: TGCGCCAGCAGAGAGCAGGGTAATAATTCACCCCTCCACTTT.

The genes are TRBV11-3 and TRBJ2-7; 9 bases fit TRBD1. This CDR3 spans 16 amino acids. The germline gives CDR1 SGHNT, CDR2 YENEEA. V shed 4 bases and J 5 bases; nucleotides not matched to a gene: 12. As DNA, the CDR3 is TGTGCCAGCAGCTCTTACGACAGGGGGGCTGATGACGAGCAGTACTTC. Protein: CASSSYDRGADDEQYF.